One T cell receptor (beta chain) is described in this entry. The germline V gene encodes CDR1 SGHTA and CDR2 FQGNSA. The CDR3 is 16 residues long. Trimming shortened V by 5 bases and J by 5 bases, and 18 bases separated the two germline ends. This sample stems from a study of blood T cell repertoires in COVID-19. Study in general: T cells, B-cell-depleted T cells, or PBMCs supplied cDNA or gDNA.

The study drew participants aged about 18 to 89 years from 20 to 30 US areas. The study assigned cohorts using participant-reported clinical history. Authors' data handling: Amplification with reference gene primers provided the estimates of nucleated cell counts. Sequencing was performed with immunoSEQ multiplex PCR; in TCRdb, only in-frame clones are kept and a portion is missing. For V, J and clone size, that table is used; D and trimming come from the DNA. The repertoire holds about 280,000 clones, with almost 90% as singletons. The chain links TRBV7-2 to TRBJ2-2, with D tentatively TRBD2 (6 bases). The sequence derives from a woman younger than 35 with acute COVID-19. The sequenced sample consisted of PBMCs or T cells enriched from blood (not recorded which). CDR3 region: CASSPWDSGGTGELFF. The CDR3 nucleotides read TGTGCCAGCAGCCCCTGGGATAGCGGAGGGACCGGGGAGCTGTTTTTT.